Shown below are 22 T cell receptor beta chains from a single sample sequenced in a study of T cell responses to AZD1222 COVID-19 vaccine. The assay was immunoSEQ multiplex PCR, and TCRdb's table has in-frame clones only and misses some. The sample lists about 150,000 clones, roughly 90% seen once, with 2.5% to 3.5% in the top ten. The sample in question was peripheral blood, obtained 28 days after the second AZD1222 dose. These receptor sequences come from an adult who received the AZD1222 COVID-19 vaccine.

J is TRBJ1-4 and V is TRBV7-2; a possible D gene is TRBD1 (5 bases). This CDR3 region has 15 residues. Trimming removed 1 base from V and 3 bases from J, with 9 bases in between. The germline V gene encodes CDR1 SGHTA and CDR2 FQGNSA. The CDR3 is CASSLGGVSNEKLFF. CDR3 bases: TGTGCCAGCAGCTTAGGAGGGGTCTCTAATGAAAAACTGTTTTTT. The full variable domain, its missing parts supplied by reference TRBV7-2 and TRBJ1-4, is GAGVSQSPSNKVTEKGKDVELRCDPISGHTALYWYRQSLGQGLEFLIYFQGNSAPDKSGLPSDRFSAERTGGSVSTLTIQRTQQEDSAVYLCASSLGGVSNEKLFFGSGTQLSVL.

The V call is TRBV7-2, the J call TRBJ2-3; 8 bases fit TRBD2. This CDR3 spans 16 amino acids. Losses at the gene ends were 3 bases for V and 5 bases for J; bases not matched to a gene: 10. Germline-derived CDR1 and CDR2 are SGHTA and FQGNSA. CDR3 loop: CASSFLNGGAGDTQYF. In DNA form, the CDR3 reads TGTGCCAGCAGCTTTCTAAACGGGGGGGCTGGAGATACGCAGTATTTT.

The V and J genes are TRBV15 and TRBJ2-7; a possible D gene is TRBD1 (6 bases). Looked up from germline, CDR1 is LNHNV and CDR2 is YYDKDF (reference sequence). The CDR3 sequence is 14 residues long. V lost 3 bases to trimming and J lost 1 base, with 10 bases between them. This CDR3 is CATSRGRGSYEQYF. CDR3 nucleotides: TGTGCCACCAGCAGGGGCAGGGGTTCCTACGAGCAGTACTTC.

The chain is built from TRBV29-1 and TRBJ1-1; D might be TRBD1 (5 bases). Germline CDR1 SQVTM, CDR2 ANQGSEA. This CDR3 is 13 amino acids long. Trimming stripped 6 bases from V and 4 bases from J, with 15 bases between. The CDR3 bases are TGCAGCGTACTAGATGGGGCAAGCACTGAAGCTTTCTTT. This encodes CSVLDGASTEAFF.

The chain recombines TRBV19 with TRBJ2-7; 12 bases map to TRBD1. Germline V gene data show CDR1 as LNHDA and CDR2 as SQIVND (reference sequence). V was pared by 5 bases and J by 1 base, with 6 bases of the junction left unmatched. The CDR3 contains 16 residues. The CDR3 is CASSSGTGGISYEQYF. The CDR3 DNA reads TGTGCCAGTAGTTCGGGGACAGGGGGCATTTCCTACGAGCAGTACTTC.

The genes are TRBV24-1 and TRBJ2-1; D is possibly TRBD1 or TRBD2 (5 bases each). The CDR3 spans 12 residues. CDR1 and CDR2 (germline): KGHDR, SFDVKD. Between the trimmed V and J ends, which lost 7 bases and 8 bases, there was a span of 11 bases. The CDR3 loop is CATRAGAHEQFF. The CDR3 DNA is TGTGCCACCAGGGCCGGGGCGCATGAGCAGTTCTTC.

The chain links TRBV19 to TRBJ2-7, with TRBD1 identical over 9 bases. V lost 5 bases and J lost 2; bases outside the gene matches: 4. The CDR3 is made up of 14 amino acids. Germline V gene lookup returns CDR1 LNHDA and CDR2 SQIVND (reference sequence). The CDR3 protein is CASSYGTGTYEQYF. CDR3 coding DNA: TGTGCCAGTAGTTACGGGACAGGGACCTACGAGCAGTACTTC.

This clone occurred once. J is TRBJ1-3 and V is TRBV18; D is ambiguous. V lost 4 bases, J lost 2 bases, and 6 bases lay in between. This CDR3 region has 13 residues. CDR1 and CDR2 (germline): KGHSH, LQKENI. The CDR3 DNA follows: TGTGCCAGCTCACAGGCAGCTGGAAACACCATATATTTT. Its protein is CASSQAAGNTIYF.

A word on this clone: A read error may produce the germline difference seen at one junction end. This rearrangement joins TRBV23-1 to TRBJ2-1, with D possibly matching TRBD1 (6 bases). TRBV23-1 counts as an open reading frame of uncertain function. CDR3 length: 10 residues. The CDR3 nucleotides read TGCGCCAGCAGTCAAGAGGGACAACTCTTC. Its protein product is CASSQEGQLF.

The V and J genes are TRBV4-1 and TRBJ1-5; no definite D call. Germline V lookup: CDR1 MGHRA, CDR2 YSYEKL. Trimming left V 0 bases short and J 7 bases short, with 4 bases between. The CDR3 consists of 12 residues. The CDR3 DNA reads TGCGCCAGCAGCCAAGATGGACAGCCCCAGCATTTT. Its translation: CASSQDGQPQHF.

This rearrangement joins TRBV18 to TRBJ2-7; maybe TRBD2 (6 bases). The V end was cut by 5 bases, the J end by 1 base, with 12 bases between. The germline V gene encodes CDR1 KGHSH and CDR2 LQKENI. The CDR3 sequence is 14 residues long. CDR3 nucleotide sequence: TGTGCCAGCTCAGCCCCGGGGGAATCCTACGAGCAGTACTTC. Its protein is CASSAPGESYEQYF.

The chain links TRBV28 to TRBJ2-7; the D gene is possibly TRBD2 (6 bases). Germline V gene sequence: CDR1 MDHEN, CDR2 SYDVKM. Trimming took 3 bases from V and 3 from J, leaving 15 bases between them. This CDR3 has 15 amino acids. This chain's CDR3 is CASSFQRGIIYEQYF. For the CDR3, the DNA is TGTGCCAGCAGTTTTCAGCGCGGGATTATCTACGAGCAGTACTTC.

This clone has a single count. This chain links TRBV5-1 with TRBJ1-4, with D possibly being TRBD1 (5 bases). Per the germline V gene, CDR1 is SGHRS and CDR2 is YFSETQ. V lost 5 bases and J lost 0, with 8 bases in between. This CDR3 has 14 amino acids. Written as DNA, the CDR3 is TGCGCCAGCAGTTTGACAGCAACTAATGAAAAACTGTTTTTT. Its translation is CASSLTATNEKLFF.

The chain couples TRBV2 to TRBJ2-7; 9 nucleotides line up with TRBD2. V shed 4 bases, J shed 9 bases, and the junction held 7 bases outside the gene matches. This CDR3 is built from 13 residues. Germline CDR1 is SNHLY and CDR2 is FYNNEI. The CDR3 loop is CASSVSGSGPQYF. CDR3 DNA sequence: TGTGCCAGCAGTGTTAGCGGGAGCGGTCCGCAGTACTTC. The entire variable domain, with the rest obtained from reference TRBV2 and TRBJ2-7, is as follows: EPEVTQTPSHQVTQMGQEVILRCVPISNHLYFYWYRQILGQKVEFLVSFYNNEISEKSEIFDDQFSVERPDGSNFTLKIRSTKLEDSAMYFCASSVSGSGPQYFGPGTRLTVT.

CDR3 DNA: TGCGCCAGCAGGTACGAACAGGGCACGCAGTACTTC. This codes for CASRYEQGTQYF. The rearrangement joins TRBV5-1 to TRBJ2-7, with a tentative D call TRBD1 (6 bases). Germline values: CDR1 SGHRS, CDR2 YFSETQ. V gave up 5 bases and J gave up 9 bases, with 15 bases separating them. The CDR3 loop spans 12 amino acids.

V gene TRBV10-3 combines with J gene TRBJ2-7, with TRBD1 identical over 7 bases. Trimming cost V 7 bases and J 0 bases; bases outside gene matches: 9. This CDR3 spans 15 amino acids. Germline assignment: CDR1 ENHRY and CDR2 SYGVKD. The CDR3 here is CAINRGSRSSYEQYF. The DNA for the CDR3 is TGTGCCATCAACAGGGGCTCCCGTAGCTCCTACGAGCAGTACTTC.

The gene calls are TRBV27 and TRBJ1-1; D may be TRBD1 (6 bases). CDR1 is MNHEY and CDR2 is SMNVEV in the germline V gene (reference sequence). The CDR3 covers 14 residues. Deletions cut 2 bases from V and 7 bases from J, with 14 bases between. The CDR3 loop is CASSLRAGVSEAFF. The CDR3 nucleotides read TGTGCCAGCAGTTTACGGGCAGGGGTTAGTGAAGCTTTCTTT.

J is TRBJ2-3 and V is TRBV7-9, with D unclear. Between the trimmed V and J ends, which lost 5 bases and 2 bases, there was a span of 11 bases. Germline V lookup: CDR1 SEHNR, CDR2 FQNEAQ (reference sequence). The CDR3 length is 14 residues. CDR3 in amino acids: CASSQGLSTDTQYF. CDR3 sequence (DNA): TGTGCCAGCAGCCAAGGTCTTTCCACAGATACGCAGTATTTT.

This clone was counted once. The chain combines TRBV2 with TRBJ1-5; no firm D call. Germline V gene data show CDR1 as SNHLY and CDR2 as FYNNEI. This CDR3 contains 15 residues. V lost 4 bases and J 0 bases, leaving 10 bases between the germline ends. CDR3 DNA sequence: TGTGCCAGCAGTGTGTCATCGTATAGCAATCAGCCCCAGCATTTT. This gives the protein CASSVSSYSNQPQHF. Based on the CDR3 plus reference TRBV2 and TRBJ1-5, the full variable domain is EPEVTQTPSHQVTQMGQEVILRCVPISNHLYFYWYRQILGQKVEFLVSFYNNEISEKSEIFDDQFSVERPDGSNFTLKIRSTKLEDSAMYFCASSVSSYSNQPQHFGDGTRLSIL.

This chain links TRBV12-2 with TRBJ2-1; the D segment call TRBD1 is taken from the table without a DNA check. TRBV12-2 is listed as a pseudogene. CDR3 size: 13 residues. CDR3 nucleotide sequence: TGTGCAAGTCGCTTTTACAGGTTCCTTGAGCAGTTCTTC. This codes for CASRFYRFLEQFF.

The gene calls are TRBV14 and TRBJ2-3; no clear D gene. Trimming took off 0 bases at V and 6 bases at J, with 25 bases between the two ends. CDR3 size: 19 residues. Germline CDR1 reads SGHDN; CDR2 reads FVKESK. CDR3: CASSQEAPLRWALSDTQYF. In nucleotides, the CDR3 is TGTGCCAGCAGCCAAGAGGCGCCCTTGCGGTGGGCCTTGTCGGATACGCAGTATTTT.

This chain connects TRBV9 to TRBJ1-1; 7 nucleotides match TRBD1. The CDR3 extends over 13 amino acids. Unmatched junction bases numbered 3, after V lost 4 bases and J lost 3 bases. The germline V gene has CDR1 SGDLS and CDR2 YYNGEE. CDR3 in amino acids: CASSPGTDTEAFF. Here the CDR3 DNA reads TGTGCCAGCAGCCCGGGGACAGACACTGAAGCTTTCTTT.